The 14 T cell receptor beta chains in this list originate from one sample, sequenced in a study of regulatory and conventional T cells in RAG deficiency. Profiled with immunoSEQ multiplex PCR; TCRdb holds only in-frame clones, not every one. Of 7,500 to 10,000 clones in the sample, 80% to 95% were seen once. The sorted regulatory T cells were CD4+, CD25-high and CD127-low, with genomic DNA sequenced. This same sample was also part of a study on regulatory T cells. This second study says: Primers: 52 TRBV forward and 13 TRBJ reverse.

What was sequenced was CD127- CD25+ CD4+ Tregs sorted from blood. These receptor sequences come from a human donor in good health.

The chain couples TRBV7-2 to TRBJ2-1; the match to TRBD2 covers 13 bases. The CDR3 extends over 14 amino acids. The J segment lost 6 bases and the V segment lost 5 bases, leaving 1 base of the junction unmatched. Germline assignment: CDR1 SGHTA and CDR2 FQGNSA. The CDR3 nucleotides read TGTGCCAGCAGCAGGACTAGCGGGAGCAATGAGCAGTTCTTC. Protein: CASSRTSGSNEQFF. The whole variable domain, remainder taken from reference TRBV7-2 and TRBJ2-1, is GAGVSQSPSNKVTEKGKDVELRCDPISGHTALYWYRQSLGQGLEFLIYFQGNSAPDKSGLPSDRFSAERTGGSVSTLTIQRTQQEDSAVYLCASSRTSGSNEQFFGPGTRLTVL.

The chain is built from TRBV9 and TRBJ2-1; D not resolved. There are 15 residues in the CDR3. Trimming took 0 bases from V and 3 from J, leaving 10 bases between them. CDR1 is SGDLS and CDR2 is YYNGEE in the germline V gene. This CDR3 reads CASSVEARRYNEQFF. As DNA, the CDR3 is TGTGCCAGCAGCGTAGAAGCACGTCGCTACAATGAGCAGTTCTTC. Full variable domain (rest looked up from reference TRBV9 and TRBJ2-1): DSGVTQTPKHLITATGQRVTLRCSPRSGDLSVYWYQQSLDQGLQFLIQYYNGEERAKGNILERFSAQQFPDLHSELNLSSLELGDSALYFCASSVEARRYNEQFFGPGTRLTVL.

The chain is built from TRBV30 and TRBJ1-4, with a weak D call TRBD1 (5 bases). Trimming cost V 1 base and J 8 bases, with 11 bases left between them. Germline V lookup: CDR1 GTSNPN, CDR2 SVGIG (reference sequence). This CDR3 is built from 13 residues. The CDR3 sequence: CAWSAGLDEKLFF. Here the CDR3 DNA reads TGTGCCTGGAGTGCAGGGTTGGACGAAAAACTGTTTTTT.

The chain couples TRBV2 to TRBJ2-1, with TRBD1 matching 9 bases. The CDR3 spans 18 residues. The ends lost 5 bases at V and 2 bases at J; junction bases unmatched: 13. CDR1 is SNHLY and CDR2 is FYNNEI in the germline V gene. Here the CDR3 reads CASSTHLLRDRAYNEQFF. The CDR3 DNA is TGTGCCAGCAGTACCCACTTACTTCGGGACAGGGCCTACAATGAGCAGTTCTTC.

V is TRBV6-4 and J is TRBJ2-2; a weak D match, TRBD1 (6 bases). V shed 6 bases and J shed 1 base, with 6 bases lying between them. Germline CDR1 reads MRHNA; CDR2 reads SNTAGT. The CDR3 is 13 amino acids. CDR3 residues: CASRQGNTGELFF. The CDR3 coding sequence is TGTGCCAGCAGACAGGGGAACACCGGGGAGCTGTTTTTT.

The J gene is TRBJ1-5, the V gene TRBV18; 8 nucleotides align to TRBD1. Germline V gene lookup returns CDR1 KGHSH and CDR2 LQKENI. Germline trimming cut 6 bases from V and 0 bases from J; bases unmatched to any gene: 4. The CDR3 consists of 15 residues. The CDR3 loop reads CASSPTGGSNQPQHF. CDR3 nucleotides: TGTGCCAGCTCCCCAACAGGGGGTAGCAATCAGCCCCAGCATTTT.

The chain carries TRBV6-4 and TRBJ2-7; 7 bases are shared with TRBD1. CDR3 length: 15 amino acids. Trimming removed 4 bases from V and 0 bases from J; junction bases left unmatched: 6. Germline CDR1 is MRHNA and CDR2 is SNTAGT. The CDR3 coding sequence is TGTGCCAGCAGTGTAGAAGGGGGCAGCTCCTACGAGCAGTACTTC. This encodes CASSVEGGSSYEQYF.

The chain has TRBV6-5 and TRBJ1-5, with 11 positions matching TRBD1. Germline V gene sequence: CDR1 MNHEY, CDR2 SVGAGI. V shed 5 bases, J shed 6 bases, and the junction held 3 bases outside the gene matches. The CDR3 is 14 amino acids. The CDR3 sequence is CASSQDRGLQPQHF. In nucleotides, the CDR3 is TGTGCCAGCAGTCAGGACAGGGGGCTTCAGCCCCAGCATTTT.

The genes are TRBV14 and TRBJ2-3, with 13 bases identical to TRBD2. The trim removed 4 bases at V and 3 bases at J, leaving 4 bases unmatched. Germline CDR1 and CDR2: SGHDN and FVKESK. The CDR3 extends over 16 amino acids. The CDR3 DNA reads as TGTGCCAGCAGCCCGAGACTAGCGGGAGGTACAGATACGCAGTATTTT. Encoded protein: CASSPRLAGGTDTQYF.

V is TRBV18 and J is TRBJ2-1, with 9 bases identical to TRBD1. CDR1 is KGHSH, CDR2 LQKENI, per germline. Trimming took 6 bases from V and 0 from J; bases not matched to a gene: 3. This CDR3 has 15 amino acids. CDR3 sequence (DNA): TGTGCCAGCTCCCCGACAGGGGGCTCCTACAATGAGCAGTTCTTC. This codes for CASSPTGGSYNEQFF. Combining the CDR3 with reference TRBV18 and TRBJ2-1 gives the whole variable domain NAGVMQNPRHLVRRRGQEARLRCSPMKGHSHVYWYRQLPEEGLKFMVYLQKENIIDESGMPKERFSAEFPKEGPSILRIQQVVRGDSAAYFCASSPTGGSYNEQFFGPGTRLTVL.

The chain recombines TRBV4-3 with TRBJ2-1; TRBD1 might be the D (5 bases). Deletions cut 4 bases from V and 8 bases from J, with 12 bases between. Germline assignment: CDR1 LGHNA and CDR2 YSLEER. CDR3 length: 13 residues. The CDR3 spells CASSLGERDEQFF. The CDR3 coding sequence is TGCGCCAGCAGCCTAGGGGAAAGAGATGAGCAGTTCTTC.

The CDR3 reads CAWDAIDREAFF. The CDR3 DNA reads TGTGCCTGGGATGCGATTGACAGGGAAGCTTTCTTT. V and J are TRBV30 and TRBJ1-1, with D possibly being TRBD1 (6 bases). The CDR3 runs to 12 residues. CDR1 is GTSNPN, CDR2 SVGIG, per germline (reference sequence). Trimming shortened V by 5 bases and J by 8 bases, and 15 bases separated the two germline ends. Filled out from reference TRBV30 and TRBJ1-1, the complete variable domain reads SQTIHQWPATLVQPVGSPLSLECTVEGTSNPNLYWYRQAAGRGLQLLFYSVGIGQISSEVPQNLSASRPQDRQFILSSKKLLLSDSGFYLCAWDAIDREAFFGQGTRLTVV.

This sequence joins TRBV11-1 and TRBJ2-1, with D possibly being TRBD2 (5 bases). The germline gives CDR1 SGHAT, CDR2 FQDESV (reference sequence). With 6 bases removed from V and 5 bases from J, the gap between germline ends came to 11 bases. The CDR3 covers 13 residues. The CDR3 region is CASRSHGDNEQFF. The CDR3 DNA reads TGTGCCAGCAGATCACACGGGGACAATGAGCAGTTCTTC.

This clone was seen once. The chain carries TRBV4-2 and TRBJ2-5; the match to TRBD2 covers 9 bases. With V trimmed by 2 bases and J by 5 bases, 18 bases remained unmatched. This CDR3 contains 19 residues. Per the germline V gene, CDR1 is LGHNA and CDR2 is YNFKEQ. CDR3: CASSQRGPRLAVVGETQYF. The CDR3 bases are TGTGCCAGCAGCCAAAGAGGGCCCAGACTAGCGGTCGTCGGGGAGACCCAGTACTTC.